This T cell receptor (beta chain) came from a study of OX40 agonist ivuxolimab in advanced cancers. Method: immunoSEQ multiplex PCR; TCRdb's copy keeps in-frame clones and lacks some. The table records around 86,000 clones, 70% to 90% of them present only once. Between the trimmed V and J ends, which lost 8 bases and 2 bases, there was a span of 13 bases. Germline values: CDR1 MNHEY, CDR2 SMNVEV (reference sequence). The CDR3 sequence is 14 residues long. This clonotype was obtained from an adult with an advanced solid tumor such as melanoma, head and neck, liver or kidney cancer. Sample: CD4+ or CD8+ T cells sorted from blood, taken in a trial of the OX40 agonist ivuxolimab. The rearrangement uses TRBV27 and TRBJ1-5; D unclear. The CDR3, as DNA: TGTGCCAGCGAGCATCCAGAGGGCAATCAGCCCCAGCATTTT. Encoded protein: CASEHPEGNQPQHF.